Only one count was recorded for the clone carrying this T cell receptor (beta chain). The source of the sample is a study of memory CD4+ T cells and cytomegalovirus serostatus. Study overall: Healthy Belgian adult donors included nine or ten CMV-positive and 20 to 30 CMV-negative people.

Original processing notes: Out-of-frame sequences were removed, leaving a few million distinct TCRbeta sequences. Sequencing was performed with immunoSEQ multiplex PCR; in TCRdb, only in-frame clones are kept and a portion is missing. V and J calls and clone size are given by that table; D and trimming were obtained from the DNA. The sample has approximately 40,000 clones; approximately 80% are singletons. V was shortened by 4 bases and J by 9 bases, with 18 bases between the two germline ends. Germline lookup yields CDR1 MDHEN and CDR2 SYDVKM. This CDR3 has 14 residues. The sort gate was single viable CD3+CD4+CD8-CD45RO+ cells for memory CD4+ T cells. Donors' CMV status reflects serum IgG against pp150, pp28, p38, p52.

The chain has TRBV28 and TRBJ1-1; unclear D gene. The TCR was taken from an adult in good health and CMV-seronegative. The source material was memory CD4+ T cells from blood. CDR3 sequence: CASSSSGRSGQAFF. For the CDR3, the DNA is TGTGCCAGCAGTTCCTCGGGCCGCAGCGGTCAAGCTTTCTTT.